This T cell receptor beta chain came from a study of cytomegalovirus exposure and HLA in healthy donors. Study results and caveats: The investigators catalogued some 150 TCR beta chains as cytomegalovirus-associated.

This clone came up a few times. Its antigen remains unknown. With 60 Vbeta and 13 Jbeta primers, the PCR was carried out. Using immunoSEQ multiplex PCR, the repertoire was profiled, and TCRdb retains in-frame clones only, with some absent. This sample has under 200,000 clones; around 84% occur once, and the top ten carry around 2%. The V and J ends lost 8 bases and 4 bases respectively, with 17 bases between them. CDR3 length: 14 amino acids. Germline V gives CDR1 SNHLY, CDR2 FYNNEI. The origin of this receptor is a man aged 18 to 29 in good health and CMV-seronegative. The chain links TRBV2 to TRBJ1-2; D may be TRBD1 (5 bases). Sequenced input: PBMCs. CDR3 sequence (DNA): TGTGCCAGCCTACCGGCAGGGATGGTCTATGGCTACACCTTC. Translation gives CASLPAGMVYGYTF.